This TCR beta chain was identified in a study of cytomegalovirus exposure and HLA in healthy donors. In the study overall: In terms of ancestry, the Caucasian-associated cluster contained around 79% of the roughly 400 genotyped donors. Study-wide results and limits: Earlier analysis looked at TCR beta V segments, and most were productive about 87% or about 30% of the time. A few CMV-associated chains were confirmed in vitro to be specific for CMV antigens.

Germline values: CDR1 MGHRA, CDR2 YSYEKL. CDR3 length: 18 residues. Trimming took off 3 bases at V and 2 bases at J, with 20 bases between the two ends. Note on this clone: No antigen is known for it.

Vbeta (60) and Jbeta (13) primers were used in the PCR. The protocol was immunoSEQ multiplex PCR, while the TCRdb copy is restricted to in-frame clones and leaves out a portion. This table has 150,000 to 200,000 clones, roughly 80% appearing once. This clonotype was sampled from a man aged 18 to 29 in good health and CMV-seronegative. The chain links TRBV4-1 to TRBJ1-3; possibly TRBD1 for D (6 bases). Material for sequencing was PBMCs. CDR3 in DNA: TGCGCCAGCAGCCATACTCCACTCCCTGACAGGACTGGAAACACCATATATTTT. Translation gives CASSHTPLPDRTGNTIYF.